Following are 8 T cell receptor beta chains from one sample sequenced in a study of OX40 agonist ivuxolimab in advanced cancers. Some clones are missing from TCRdb's copy, which holds only in-frame ones; the method was immunoSEQ multiplex PCR. The profile covers about 61,000 clones, with over 80% appearing a single time and 23% taken by the ten largest. The sample here was CD4+ or CD8+ T cells sorted from blood, taken in a trial of the OX40 agonist ivuxolimab. The receptor set was obtained from an adult with an advanced solid tumor such as melanoma, head and neck, liver or kidney cancer.

The V call is TRBV19, the J call TRBJ2-2; D possibly corresponds to TRBD2 (5 bases). The CDR3 sequence is 16 residues long. Trimming pared 3 bases from V and 2 bases from J, leaving 13 bases between. Germline lookup yields CDR1 LNHDA and CDR2 SQIVND (reference sequence). In DNA, the CDR3 is TGTGCCAGTAGTATCCAATCCGGGATCAACACCGGGGAGCTGTTTTTT. Amino acids: CASSIQSGINTGELFF.

The chain couples TRBV4-3 to TRBJ1-2; D gene ambiguous. CDR3 length: 17 residues. Looked up from germline, CDR1 is LGHNA and CDR2 is YSLEER. Trimming pared 0 bases from V and 2 bases from J, leaving 16 bases between. CDR3 residues: CASSQDIFLEGNYGYTF. CDR3 nucleotides: TGCGCCAGCAGCCAAGATATATTTTTGGAAGGGAACTATGGCTACACCTTC.

The chain links TRBV4-3 to TRBJ2-4; D is unclear. CDR1 LGHNA and CDR2 YSLEER come from the germline V gene. V was pared by 0 bases and J by 6 bases, with 15 bases between. CDR3 length equals 16 residues. CDR3 amino acids: CASSQEATAWVNIQYF. The CDR3 DNA sequence: TGCGCCAGCAGCCAAGAGGCTACGGCTTGGGTAAACATTCAGTACTTC.

The chain joins TRBV11-2 to TRBJ2-3; D gene uncertain. V was trimmed by 1 base and J by 5 bases, leaving 4 bases between them. The length of the CDR3 is 12 residues. Germline lookup yields CDR1 SGHAT and CDR2 FQNNGV. The CDR3 nucleotides read TGTGCCAGCAGCTTAGTTTTAGATACGCAGTATTTT. Amino acid sequence: CASSLVLDTQYF. Supplemented by reference TRBV11-2 and TRBJ2-3, the full variable domain reads EAGVAQSPRYKIIEKRQSVAFWCNPISGHATLYWYQQILGQGPKLLIQFQNNGVVDDSQLPKDRFSAERLKGVDSTLKIQPAKLEDSAVYLCASSLVLDTQYFGPGTRLTVL.

This clone was detected only once. The rearrangement joins TRBV6-5 to TRBJ2-5; D ambiguous. Germline V gene data show CDR1 as MNHEY and CDR2 as SVGAGI. V was shortened by 6 bases and J by 5 bases, with 7 bases between the two germline ends. There are 11 residues in the CDR3. CDR3 bases: TGTGCCAGCAGCTCACTCGAGACCCAGTACTTC. Translated: CASSSLETQYF.

The chain couples TRBV9 to TRBJ2-3; 9 nucleotides align to TRBD2. J gave up 3 bases and V 1 base, and 3 bases lay outside the gene matches. This CDR3 contains 15 residues. The germline CDR1 and CDR2 sequences are SGDLS and YYNGEE. CDR3 loop: CASSVRAGGTDTQYF. CDR3 nucleotide sequence: TGTGCCAGCAGCGTAAGGGCGGGAGGGACAGATACGCAGTATTTT.

The rearrangement joins TRBV6-6 to TRBJ1-5, with D perhaps TRBD1 (5 bases). This CDR3 has 13 residues. V lost 6 bases and J lost 3, with 9 bases in between. Germline V CDR1 and CDR2: MNHNY, SVGAGI (reference sequence). The CDR3 region has the DNA TGTGCCAGCAGGGGACTGTTCAATCAGCCCCAGCATTTT. Translation: CASRGLFNQPQHF.

The J gene is TRBJ1-5, the V gene TRBV7-8, with D possibly being TRBD1 (5 bases). The CDR3 spans 14 residues. With 5 bases removed from V and 4 bases from J, the gap between germline ends came to 12 bases. Per germline, CDR1 SGHVS and CDR2 FQNEAQ. CDR3 DNA sequence: TGTGCCAGCAGCGCGGGACCGGGGAATCAGCCCCAGCATTTT. The encoded protein is CASSAGPGNQPQHF.